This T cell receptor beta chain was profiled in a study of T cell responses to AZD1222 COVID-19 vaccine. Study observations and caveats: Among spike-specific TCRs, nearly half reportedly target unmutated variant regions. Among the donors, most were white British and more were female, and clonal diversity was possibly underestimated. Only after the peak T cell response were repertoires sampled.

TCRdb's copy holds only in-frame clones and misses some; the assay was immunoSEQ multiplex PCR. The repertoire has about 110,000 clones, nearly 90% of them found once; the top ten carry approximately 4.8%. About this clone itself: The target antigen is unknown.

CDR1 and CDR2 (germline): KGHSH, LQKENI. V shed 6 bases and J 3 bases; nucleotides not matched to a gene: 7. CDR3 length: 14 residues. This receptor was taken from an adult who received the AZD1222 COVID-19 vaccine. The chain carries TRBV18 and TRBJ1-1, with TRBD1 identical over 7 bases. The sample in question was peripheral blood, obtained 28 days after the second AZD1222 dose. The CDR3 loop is CASSLYDRDTEAFF. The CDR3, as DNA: TGTGCCAGCTCCCTTTACGACAGGGACACTGAAGCTTTCTTT.